This T cell receptor (beta chain) was observed in a study of monozygotic twins with inflammatory bowel disease. No DNA is given; TCRdb re-called the 5' RACE reads and lists each CDR3 protein once. This sample's table reports 330,000 or so distinct CDR3 sequences. Study-wide points: There were differing immunosuppressive treatments, which may have added variability to patient repertoires. Healthy co-twins had higher TCRbeta inverse Simpson diversity than their IBD twins. Whether twins were concordant or discordant made no difference to repertoire similarity, possibly from limited power.

Of note for this clonotype: The antigen is undetermined.

CDR1 is DFQATT, CDR2 SNEGSKA, per germline (reference sequence). The CDR3 is 14 amino acids. Sequencing was carried out using blood. The rearrangement uses TRBV20-1 and TRBJ2-2. The source is a human donor with ulcerative colitis or Crohn's disease, or a healthy co-twin of an affected twin (not recorded which). The CDR3 is CSARYGPNTGELFF.